Listed below are T cell receptor beta chains from one sample, sequenced in a study of blood T cell repertoires in COVID-19. Clones were sequenced by immunoSEQ multiplex PCR, and TCRdb holds only the in-frame ones, with some missing. The sample holds over 150,000 clones; roughly 82% are singletons and the top ten take about an eighth. Sequencing used PBMCs or T cells enriched from blood (not recorded which). These receptors originate from a man aged 35 to 55 who had recovered from COVID-19. The CDR3 runs from the conserved cysteine through the conserved F or W. A D gene is named only where the DNA matches it firmly. Only some rows state a clone size, as once, few, many or a class for expanded clones.

>TRBJ2-1|once|TRBV18|TRBD2
CASSPYSVLAVMSSYNEQFF
TGTGCCAGCTCACCCTATTCCGTACTAGCGGTAATGAGCTCCTACAATGAGCAGTTCTTC
>TRBJ1-2|few|TRBV6-5|TRBD1
CASHRQGAIYGYTF
TGTGCCAGCCACAGACAGGGCGCCATCTATGGCTACACCTTC
>TRBJ2-5|-|TRBV7-3|TRBD1
CASSPTGGSETQYF
TGTGCCAGCAGCCCGACAGGGGGCTCAGAGACCCAGTACTTC
>TRBJ1-6|-|TRBV2|-
CASNAGATHNSPLHF
TGTGCCAGCAATGCAGGGGCAACCCATAATTCACCCCTCCACTTT
>TRBJ2-1|-|TRBV10-3|TRBD1
CAISGGQGDNEQFF
TGTGCCATCAGTGGGGGACAGGGGGACAATGAGCAGTTCTTC
>TRBJ2-7|-|TRBV14|-
CASSEGTVYEQYF
TGTGCCAGCTCCGAGGGTACAGTCTACGAGCAGTACTTC
>TRBJ2-2|-|TRBV7-8|-
CASSKGQNTGELFF
TGTGCCAGCAGCAAGGGACAGAACACCGGGGAGCTGTTTTTT
>TRBJ2-7|-|TRBV6-2/TRBV6-3|-
CASSAAGSFAYEQYF
TGTGCCAGCAGTGCAGCGGGTAGCTTTGCCTACGAGCAGTACTTC
>TRBJ2-2|-|TRBV3-1/TRBV3-2|TRBD2
CASSRNGLALWTGELFF
TGTGCCAGCAGCCGCAACGGACTAGCCCTTTGGACCGGGGAGCTGTTTTTT
>TRBJ1-1|-|TRBV5-1|-
CASSLAGAQNTEAFF
TGCGCCAGCAGCTTGGCAGGGGCGCAGAACACTGAAGCTTTCTTT
>TRBJ1-1|-|TRBV28|-
CASSRGSGMNTEAFF
TGTGCCAGCAGTCGAGGGTCAGGTATGAACACTGAAGCTTTCTTT
>TRBJ1-6|-|TRBV19|-
CASSIAGWNSPLHF
TGTGCCAGTAGTATTGCAGGGTGGAATTCACCCCTCCACTTT
>TRBJ2-1|-|TRBV5-6|TRBD1
CASSPGTGGSGTYNEQFF
TGTGCCAGCAGCCCCGGGACAGGGGGTAGCGGAACCTACAATGAGCAGTTCTTC
>TRBJ1-6|-|TRBV9|-
CASSAQGSYNSPLHF
TGTGCCAGCAGCGCGCAGGGTTCCTATAATTCACCCCTCCACTTT
>TRBJ1-1|-|TRBV10-3|-
CAISESQGWGGDTEAFF
TGTGCCATCAGTGAGTCACAGGGATGGGGTGGGGACACTGAAGCTTTCTTT
>TRBJ1-5|-|TRBV2|TRBD1
CASRGTGGYSNQPQHF
TGTGCCAGCAGGGGGACAGGGGGCTATAGCAATCAGCCCCAGCATTTT
>TRBJ1-3|-|TRBV29-1|-
CSVGPGDLGNTIYF
TGCAGCGTTGGTCCAGGGGATCTTGGAAACACCATATATTTT
>TRBJ2-3|-|TRBV7-2|-
CASSLELSTDTQYF
TGTGCCAGCAGCTTAGAACTTAGCACAGATACGCAGTATTTT
>TRBJ2-2|-|TRBV3-1/TRBV3-2|-
CASSQFLAADAGELFF
TGTGCCAGCAGCCAATTTTTGGCGGCCGACGCCGGGGAGCTGTTTTTT
>TRBJ2-2|-|TRBV7-3|-
CASSLLYRTGELFF
TGTGCCAGCAGCTTACTCTACCGCACCGGGGAGCTGTTTTTT
>TRBJ2-5|few|TRBV29-1|TRBD1
CSVEPGGETQYF
TGCAGCGTTGAGCCAGGGGGAGAGACCCAGTACTTC
>TRBJ2-5|once|TRBV9|TRBD2
CASSVGAGEETQYF
TGTGCCAGCAGCGTAGGGGCGGGAGAAGAGACCCAGTACTTC
>TRBJ2-3|-|TRBV5-1|TRBD2
CASRPTSGRTDTQYF
TGCGCCAGCAGGCCAACTAGCGGGAGGACAGATACGCAGTATTTT
>TRBJ1-1|-|TRBV5-1|-
CASSQSTGYTEAFF
TGCGCCAGCAGCCAATCGACAGGCTACACTGAAGCTTTCTTT
>TRBJ2-1|few|TRBV7-9|-
CASSFRGNYNEQFF
TGTGCCAGCAGCTTCCGCGGGAACTACAATGAGCAGTTCTTC
>TRBJ1-5|-|TRBV18|-
CASSRLENQPQHF
TGTGCCAGCTCCAGATTGGAGAATCAGCCCCAGCATTTT
>TRBJ2-3|-|TRBV9|TRBD2
CASSVGTSGTWTQYF
TGTGCCAGCAGCGTAGGGACTAGCGGGACTTGGACGCAGTATTTT
>TRBJ2-7|-|TRBV2|TRBD1
CASREDRGPYEQYF
TGTGCCAGCAGGGAGGACAGGGGCCCCTACGAGCAGTACTTC